The clone carrying this T cell receptor (beta chain) was detected a few times. This sample is part of a study of T cell changes during pregnancy in multiple sclerosis. Per germline, CDR1 SNHLY and CDR2 FYNNEI. CDR3 length equals 13 residues. V was pared by 2 bases and J by 5 bases, with 9 bases between. Assay used: immunoSEQ multiplex PCR; TCRdb lists only in-frame clones, some missing. The sample carries 42,000 or so clones, approximately 94% recorded once. The material was CD4+ T cells from peripheral blood mononuclear cells, obtained after pregnancy. The sequence was obtained from a female donor with multiple sclerosis, enrolled in a pregnancy study. V usage is TRBV2 and J usage is TRBJ1-2; TRBD1 is a possible D gene (6 bases). The CDR3 bases are TGTGCCAGCAGTGAATTGCAGGGGTATGGCTACACCTTC. Translated: CASSELQGYGYTF.